These 10 T cell receptor beta chains share one sample of origin, sequenced in a study of blood T cell repertoires in COVID-19. Clones were sequenced by immunoSEQ multiplex PCR, and TCRdb holds only the in-frame ones, with some missing. The data show over 85,000 clones, 84% seen once. The sample consisted of peripheral blood. These TCRs come from a man aged 35-49 years with active or convalescent COVID-19.

The CDR3 region is CASSLAGDSQPQHF. The CDR3 nucleotides read TGTGCCAGCAGCTTAGCCGGGGACAGTCAGCCCCAGCATTTT. V gene TRBV7-9 combines with J gene TRBJ1-5, with 7 bases lining up with TRBD1. V trimming: 0 bases; J trimming: 6 bases; junction bases outside the gene matches: 2. The V gene's germline CDR1 is SEHNR and CDR2 FQNEAQ (reference sequence). The CDR3 loop spans 14 amino acids.

This chain uses TRBV12-5 with TRBJ2-5, with D possibly matching TRBD2 (6 bases). The ends were cut back, 3 bases at V and 3 bases at J, with 11 bases in the middle. The CDR3 spans 14 residues. The germline gives CDR1 LGHNT, CDR2 FRNRAP. The CDR3: CASGFIGGEETQYF. In nucleotides, the CDR3 is TGTGCTAGTGGTTTCATCGGGGGAGAAGAGACCCAGTACTTC.

The chain combines TRBV12-3 or TRBV12-4 with TRBJ2-2; tentatively, D is TRBD2 (5 bases). V gave up 8 bases and J gave up 6 bases, with 10 bases separating them. The length of the CDR3 is 12 residues. The CDR3 loop is CASFLGAGELFF. In nucleotides, the CDR3 is TGTGCCAGCTTCCTCGGGGCCGGGGAGCTGTTTTTT.

This clone appeared a few times. This chain uses TRBV5-5 with TRBJ1-4; D not resolved. Germline V gene sequence: CDR1 SGHKS, CDR2 YYEKEE (reference sequence). The length of the CDR3 is 14 residues. V was cut by 2 bases and J by 5 bases, with 10 bases left in between. In nucleotides, the CDR3 is TGTGCCAGCAGCTTCGCGGGCGGCAATGAAAAACTGTTTTTT. It encodes CASSFAGGNEKLFF.

V is TRBV5-1 and J is TRBJ1-4, with 8 bases matching TRBD1. There are 15 residues in the CDR3. J was trimmed by 6 bases and V by 4 bases; bases with no gene match: 8. Germline V gene lookup returns CDR1 SGHRS and CDR2 YFSETQ. As DNA, the CDR3 is TGCGCCAGCAGCCTCACGACAGGGGAGGATGAAAAACTGTTTTTT. Translated: CASSLTTGEDEKLFF. Using reference TRBV5-1 and TRBJ1-4 for the parts outside the CDR3, the full variable domain is KAGVTQTPRYLIKTRGQQVTLSCSPISGHRSVSWYQQTPGQGLQFLFEYFSETQRNKGNFPGRFSGRQFSNSRSEMNVSTLELGDSALYLCASSLTTGEDEKLFFGSGTQLSVL.

The genes are TRBV14 and TRBJ1-6, with 7 positions matching TRBD1. This CDR3 region has 15 residues. V shed 4 bases and J 3 bases; nucleotides not matched to a gene: 3. CDR1 SGHDN and CDR2 FVKESK come from the germline V gene. CDR3 bases: TGTGCCAGCAGCCCCCGGGACAGCTATAATTCACCCCTCCACTTT. Its translation is CASSPRDSYNSPLHF.

The chain recombines TRBV7-9 with TRBJ1-4; 12 nucleotides line up with TRBD1. The V segment lost 4 bases and the J segment 0 bases; nucleotides outside the gene matches: 6. The germline gives CDR1 SEHNR, CDR2 FQNEAQ (reference sequence). The CDR3 length is 18 residues. The CDR3 DNA is TGTGCCAGCAGCTCGGGACAGGGGGCCGGATCAACTAATGAAAAACTGTTTTTT. Translating it yields CASSSGQGAGSTNEKLFF.

The chain recombines TRBV11-2 with TRBJ2-5; 9 bases map to TRBD2. Germline CDR1 is SGHAT and CDR2 is FQNNGV. The CDR3 totals 14 residues. The trim removed 4 bases at V and 5 bases at J, leaving 5 bases unmatched. The CDR3 protein is CASSYSGGGETQYF. DNA of the CDR3: TGTGCCAGCAGCTATAGCGGGGGAGGTGAGACCCAGTACTTC.

J is TRBJ2-3 and V is TRBV30; 12 nucleotides match TRBD2. This CDR3 has 19 residues. The trim removed 2 bases at V and 1 base at J, leaving 13 bases unmatched. Germline loops: CDR1 GTSNPN, CDR2 SVGIG (reference sequence). The CDR3 DNA follows: TGTGCCTGGAGTAGTTCCCCCCCCCGGACTAGCGGGGGCACAGATACGCAGTATTTT. Translated, it gives CAWSSSPPRTSGGTDTQYF.

The rearrangement links TRBV25-1 to TRBJ2-3; 8 nucleotides align to TRBD1. J gave up 6 bases and V 3 bases, and 8 bases lay outside the gene matches. Germline V CDR1 and CDR2: MGHDK, SYGVNS. The CDR3 spans 15 residues. CDR3 nucleotide sequence: TGTGCCAGCAGTGACTCGACAGGGGCGCGGGATACGCAGTATTTT. Protein sequence: CASSDSTGARDTQYF.